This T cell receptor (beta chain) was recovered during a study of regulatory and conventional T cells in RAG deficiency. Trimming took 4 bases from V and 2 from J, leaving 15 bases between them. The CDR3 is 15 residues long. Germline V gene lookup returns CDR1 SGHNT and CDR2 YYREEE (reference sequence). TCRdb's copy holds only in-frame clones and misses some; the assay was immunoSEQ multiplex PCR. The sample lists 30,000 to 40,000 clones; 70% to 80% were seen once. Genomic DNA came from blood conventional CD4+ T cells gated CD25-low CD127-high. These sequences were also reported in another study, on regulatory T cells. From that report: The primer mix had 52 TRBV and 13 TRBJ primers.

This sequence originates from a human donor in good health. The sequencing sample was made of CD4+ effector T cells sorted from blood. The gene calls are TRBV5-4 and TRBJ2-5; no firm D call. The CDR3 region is CASSPAETAQETQYF. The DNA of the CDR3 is TGTGCCAGCAGCCCTGCAGAGACTGCTCAAGAGACCCAGTACTTC.